This T cell receptor beta chain stems from a study of CD8 T cells in ankylosing spondylitis. Study-wide results and limits: Blood of patients with ankylosing spondylitis appeared to be characterized by a TCR beta motif of seven or eight highly homologous variants. Some motif variants had been reported before (in reactive arthritis synovial fluid and blood).

This clonotype was picked up many times. Its specificity is unknown. The CDR3 spans 15 residues. V lost 6 bases and J lost 2, with 16 bases in between. Germline CDR1 reads MNHEY; CDR2 reads SVGEGT. With molecular barcodes, quantitative 5'-RACE was used to make the TCR beta libraries. One entry per CDR3 protein results from TCRdb running MiXCR on the 5' RACE reads. The data hold over 75,000 distinct CDR3 sequences, with roughly 8.8% observed a single time. V usage is TRBV6-2 or TRBV6-3 and J usage is TRBJ1-2, with D uncertain. Sequenced material: blood, either unsorted or a sorted T cell fraction (not recorded which). The TCR sequence derives from a male donor with ankylosing spondylitis or in good health (not recorded which). The CDR3 nucleotides are TGTGCCAGCAGCCCCCTAGGACGGCTAAACTATGGCTACACCTTC. This encodes CASSPLGRLNYGYTF.